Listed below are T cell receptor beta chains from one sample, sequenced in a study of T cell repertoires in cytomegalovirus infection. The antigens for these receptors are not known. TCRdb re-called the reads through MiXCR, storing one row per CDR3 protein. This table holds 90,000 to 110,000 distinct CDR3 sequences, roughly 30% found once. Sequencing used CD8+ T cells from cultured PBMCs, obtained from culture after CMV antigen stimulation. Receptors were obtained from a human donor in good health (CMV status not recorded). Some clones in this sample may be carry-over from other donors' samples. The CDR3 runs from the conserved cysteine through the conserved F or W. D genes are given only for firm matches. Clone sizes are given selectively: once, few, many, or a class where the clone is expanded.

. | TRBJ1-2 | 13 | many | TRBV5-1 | CASSSGSGDGYTF | TGCGCCAGCAGCTCAGGAAGCGGCGATGGCTACACCTTC
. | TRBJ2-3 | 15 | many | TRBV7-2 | CASSLQDTSTDTQYF | TGTGCCAGCAGCTTACAGGATACTAGCACAGATACGCAGTATTTT
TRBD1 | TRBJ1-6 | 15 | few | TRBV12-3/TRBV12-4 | CASSVTGQGNSPLHF | TGTGCCAGCAGTGTAACGGGACAGGGAAATTCACCCCTCCACTTT
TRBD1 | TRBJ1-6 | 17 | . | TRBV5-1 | CASSSEPYRGDNSPLHF | TGCGCCAGCAGCTCAGAGCCTTACAGGGGGGATAATTCACCCCTCCACTTT
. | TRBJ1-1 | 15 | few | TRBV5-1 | CASSLTLSTEAEAFF | TGCGCCAGCAGCTTGACACTTAGTACTGAAGCTGAAGCTTTCTTT
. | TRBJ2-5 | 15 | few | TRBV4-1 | CASSQVTTRWETQYF | TGCGCCAGCAGCCAAGTTACGACTAGGTGGGAGACCCAGTACTTC
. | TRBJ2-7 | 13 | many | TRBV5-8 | CASSLLVYYEQYF | TGTGCCAGCAGCTTGTTGGTTTACTACGAGCAGTACTTC
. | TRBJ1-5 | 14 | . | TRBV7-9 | CASSLEEGGQPQHF | TGTGCCAGCAGCTTAGAGGAGGGTGGCCAGCCCCAGCATTTT
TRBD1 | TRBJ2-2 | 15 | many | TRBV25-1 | CASSGTGRGTGELFF | TGTGCCAGCAGTGGGACAGGGCGGGGCACCGGGGAGCTGTTTTTT
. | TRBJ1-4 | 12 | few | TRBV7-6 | CASRGVHEKLFF | TGTGCCAGCAGGGGGGTCCATGAAAAACTGTTTTTT
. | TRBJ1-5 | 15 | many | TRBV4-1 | CASSHGGGSNQPQHF | TGCGCCAGCAGCCATGGGGGGGGGAGCAATCAGCCCCAGCATTTT
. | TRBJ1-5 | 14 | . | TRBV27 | CASSQWGAGQPQHF | TGTGCCAGCAGTCAGTGGGGGGCTGGGCAGCCCCAGCATTTT
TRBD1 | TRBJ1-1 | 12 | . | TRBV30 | CAWRDRGWEAFF | TGTGCCTGGAGGGACAGGGGGTGGGAAGCTTTCTTT
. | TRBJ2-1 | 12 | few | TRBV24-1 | CATSDRTVEQFF | TGTGCCACCAGTGATCGGACTGTTGAGCAGTTCTTC
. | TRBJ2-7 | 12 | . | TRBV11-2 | CASSSGTYEQYF | TGTGCCAGCAGCTCCGGGACCTACGAGCAGTACTTC
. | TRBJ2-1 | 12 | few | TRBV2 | CASSEVGNEQFF | TGTGCCAGCAGTGAGGTGGGGAATGAGCAGTTCTTC
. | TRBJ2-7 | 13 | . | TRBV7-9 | CASSLLQGYEQYF | TGTGCCAGCAGTTTACTACAGGGTTACGAGCAGTACTTC
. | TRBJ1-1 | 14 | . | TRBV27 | CASSLNPPHTEAFF | TGTGCCAGCAGTTTAAATCCTCCTCACACTGAAGCTTTCTTT
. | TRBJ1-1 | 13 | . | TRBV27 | CASSFSENTEAFF | TGTGCCAGCAGTTTTTCGGAGAACACTGAAGCTTTCTTT
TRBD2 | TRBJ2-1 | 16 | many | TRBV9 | CASSVTGTRNFNEQFF | TGTGCCAGCAGCGTTACCGGGACTAGGAACTTTAATGAGCAGTTCTTC
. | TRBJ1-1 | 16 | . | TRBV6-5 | CASRPLGGGGYTEAFF | TGTGCCAGCAGACCTCTGGGGGGGGGTGGGTACACTGAAGCTTTCTTT
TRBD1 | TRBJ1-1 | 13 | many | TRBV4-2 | CASSQLDRVGAFF | TGTGCCAGCAGCCAATTGGACAGGGTGGGAGCTTTCTTT
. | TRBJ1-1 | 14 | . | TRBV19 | CASSINAYGVEAFF | TGTGCCAGTAGTATTAATGCCTACGGGGTTGAAGCTTTCTTT
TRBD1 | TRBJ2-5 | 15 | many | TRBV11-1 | CASSSDRDRVETQYF | TGTGCCAGCAGCTCAGACCGGGACAGAGTGGAGACCCAGTACTTC
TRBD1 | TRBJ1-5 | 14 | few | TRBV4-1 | CASSLGQGSQPQHF | TGCGCCAGCAGCCTGGGACAGGGGAGTCAGCCCCAGCATTTT
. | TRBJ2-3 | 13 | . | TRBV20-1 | CSARDLDTDTQYF | TGCAGTGCTAGAGATCTGGACACAGATACGCAGTATTTT